This T cell receptor beta chain came from a study of glioma-infiltrating T cells. Study conclusions and caveats: CDR3 overlap between tissue and blood was very small. Tissue-blood divergence was below expectation in non-neoplastic patients, above in gliomas.

Comment on this clonotype: What it recognizes is unknown.

CDR1 MDHEN and CDR2 SYDVKM come from the germline V gene. This CDR3 is built from 16 residues. Between the trimmed V and J ends, which lost 9 bases and 0 bases, there was a span of 18 bases. Using RNA template, CDR3s of TCR alpha and beta were amplified with iRepertoire arm-PCR. For one-step reverse transcription and amplification, about 90-400 ng of tissue mRNA or PBMC total RNA was used. From the multiplex PCR reads, TCRdb called clonotypes with MiXCR, one entry per CDR3 protein. In the table there are about 10,000 distinct CDR3 sequences, 50% to 65% of which are singletons. This sequence originates from a human donor with low-grade glioma or glioblastoma, undergoing nonglioma brain surgery, or in good health (not recorded which). V is TRBV28 and J is TRBJ1-3; perhaps TRBD1 as D (5 bases). Sequencing was performed on glioma tissue, nonneoplastic brain tissue, or PBMCs (not recorded which). CDR3 in DNA: TGTGCCAGAAGTCCCCAAGGGGTCGCCTCTGGAAACACCATATATTTT. Amino acid sequence: CARSPQGVASGNTIYF.